The clone carrying this T cell receptor (beta chain) was counted once. Use of 60 Vbeta and 13 Jbeta primers characterized the PCR. Assay: immunoSEQ multiplex PCR; the TCRdb copy retains only in-frame clones and omits some. The sample shows roughly 150,000 clones, about 80% of them seen only once. These data come from a study of cytomegalovirus exposure and HLA in healthy donors. The CDR3 loop spans 18 amino acids. J gave up 0 bases and V 0 bases, and 5 bases lay outside the gene matches. CDR1 and CDR2 (germline): MGHDK, SYGVNS. Sequenced material: PBMCs. This receptor was identified in a man aged 25-45 years in good health and CMV-seronegative. The genes are TRBV25-1 and TRBJ2-6; 7 bases map to TRBD1. The DNA for the CDR3 is TGTGCCAGCAGTGAATATCGGACAGGAAGCTCTGGGGCCAACGTCCTGACTTTC. This gives the protein CASSEYRTGSSGANVLTF.